This TCR beta chain originates from a study of T cells in Graves' hyperthyroidism and ophthalmopathy. Amplification targeted TCR beta CDR3 regions from RNA transcripts. HTBI primers were employed in a first-round RT-PCR of the TCR CDR3. A single record per CDR3 protein comes from TCRdb applying MiXCR to the multiplex PCR reads. This table holds a few hundred thousand distinct CDR3 sequences, roughly a sixth found once. This clonotype was observed at least ten times. The V segment lost 0 bases and the J segment 3 bases; nucleotides outside the gene matches: 4. There are 15 residues in the CDR3. From germline, CDR1 is KGHSH and CDR2 LQKENI. PBMCs were sourced from more than 9 ml fresh peripheral blood.

The source is a woman in her 40s with Graves' ophthalmopathy. Input material: blood. The rearrangement joins TRBV18 to TRBJ2-7, with 8 nucleotides matching TRBD2. The CDR3 sequence: CASSPPRGDYYEQYF. The CDR3 nucleotides are TGTGCCAGCTCACCACCGCGGGGGGATTACTACGAGCAGTACTTC.